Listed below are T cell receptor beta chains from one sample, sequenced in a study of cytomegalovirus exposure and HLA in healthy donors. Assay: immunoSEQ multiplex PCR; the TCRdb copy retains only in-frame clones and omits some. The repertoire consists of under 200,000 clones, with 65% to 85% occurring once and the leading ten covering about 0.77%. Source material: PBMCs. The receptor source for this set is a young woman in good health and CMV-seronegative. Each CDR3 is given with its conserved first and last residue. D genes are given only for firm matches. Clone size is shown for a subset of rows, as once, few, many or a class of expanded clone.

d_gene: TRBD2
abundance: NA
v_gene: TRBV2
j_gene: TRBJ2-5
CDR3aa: CASSGLAGGKETQYF
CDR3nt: TGTGCCAGCAGTGGCCTAGCGGGAGGTAAAGAGACCCAGTACTTC

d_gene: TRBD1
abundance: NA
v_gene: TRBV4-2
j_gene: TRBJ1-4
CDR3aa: CASSQGIGQGGGKNLFF
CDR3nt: TGTGCCAGCAGCCAAGGGATAGGACAGGGGGGCGGGAAAAACCTGTTTTTT

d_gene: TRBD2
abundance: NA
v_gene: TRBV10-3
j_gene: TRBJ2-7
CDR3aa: CAISDHAGTSARSSYEQYF
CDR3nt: TGTGCCATCAGTGACCACGCCGGGACTAGCGCCAGGAGCTCCTACGAGCAGTACTTC

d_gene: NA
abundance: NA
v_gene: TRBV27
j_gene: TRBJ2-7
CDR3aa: CASSFARNREQYF
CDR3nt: TGTGCCAGCAGTTTCGCCAGAAACCGCGAGCAGTACTTC

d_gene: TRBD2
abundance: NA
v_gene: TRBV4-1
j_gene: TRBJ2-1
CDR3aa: CASSTDGLAGGWNEQFF
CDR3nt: TGCGCCAGCAGCACTGACGGGCTAGCGGGAGGTTGGAATGAGCAGTTCTTC

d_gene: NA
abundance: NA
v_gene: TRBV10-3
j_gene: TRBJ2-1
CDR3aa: CAISESLKNLAQFF
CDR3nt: TGTGCCATCAGTGAGTCACTTAAAAACCTAGCTCAGTTCTTC

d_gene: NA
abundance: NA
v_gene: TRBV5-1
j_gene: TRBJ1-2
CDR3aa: CASSVPSGGYTF
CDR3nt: TGCGCCAGCAGTGTCCCTTCGGGTGGCTACACCTTC

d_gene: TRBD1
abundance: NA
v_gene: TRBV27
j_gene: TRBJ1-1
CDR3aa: CASLSIQGVRTEAFF
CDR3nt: TGTGCCAGCCTATCGATACAGGGGGTCCGGACTGAAGCTTTCTTT

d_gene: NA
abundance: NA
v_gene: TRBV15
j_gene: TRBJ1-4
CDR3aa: CATSRGNSLNEKLFF
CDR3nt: TGTGCCACCAGCCGAGGGAACAGTTTAAATGAAAAACTGTTTTTT

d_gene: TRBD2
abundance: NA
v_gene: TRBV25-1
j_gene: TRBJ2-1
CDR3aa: CASSESLAGYNEQFF
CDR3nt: TGTGCCAGCAGTGAGTCCCTAGCGGGCTACAATGAGCAGTTCTTC

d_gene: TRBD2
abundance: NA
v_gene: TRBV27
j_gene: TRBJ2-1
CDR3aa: CASSLGIAGGHNEQFF
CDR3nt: TGTGCCAGCAGTTTGGGTATTGCGGGAGGGCATAATGAGCAGTTCTTC

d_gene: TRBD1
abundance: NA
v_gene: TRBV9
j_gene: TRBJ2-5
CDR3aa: CASSVSGQPSEETQYF
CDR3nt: TGTGCCAGCAGCGTCTCGGGACAGCCCAGCGAAGAGACCCAGTACTTC

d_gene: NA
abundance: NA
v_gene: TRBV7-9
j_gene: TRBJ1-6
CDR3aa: CSSSFRQGLGFSPLHF
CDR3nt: TGTTCCAGCAGCTTCCGGCAGGGATTAGGTTTTTCACCCCTCCACTTT

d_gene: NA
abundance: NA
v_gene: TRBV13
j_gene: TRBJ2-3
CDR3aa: CASSPESPTDTQYF
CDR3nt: TGTGCCAGCAGCCCCGAGAGCCCCACAGATACGCAGTATTTT

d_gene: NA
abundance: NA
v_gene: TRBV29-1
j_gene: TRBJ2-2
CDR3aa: CSVGGGDTGELFF
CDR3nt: TGCAGCGTTGGTGGCGGAGACACCGGGGAGCTGTTTTTT

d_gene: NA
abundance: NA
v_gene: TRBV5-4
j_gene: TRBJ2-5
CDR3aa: CASSSVFETQYF
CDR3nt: TGTGCCAGCAGCTCAGTTTTTGAGACCCAGTACTTC

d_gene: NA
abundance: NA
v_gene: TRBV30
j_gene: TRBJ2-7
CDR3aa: CAWSADRGSYEQYF
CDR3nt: TGTGCCTGGAGTGCTGATCGGGGCTCCTACGAGCAGTACTTC

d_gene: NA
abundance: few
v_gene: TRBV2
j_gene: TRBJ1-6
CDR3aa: CASSGPEGSYNSPLHF
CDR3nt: TGTGCCAGCAGTGGGCCGGAGGGTTCCTATAATTCACCCCTCCACTTT

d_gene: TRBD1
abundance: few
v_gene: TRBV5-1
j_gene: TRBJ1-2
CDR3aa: CASSLGQGVGGYTF
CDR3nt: TGCGCCAGCAGCTTGGGACAGGGCGTCGGTGGCTACACCTTC

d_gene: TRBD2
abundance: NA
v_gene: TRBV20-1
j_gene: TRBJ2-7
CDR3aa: CSAFRLAGRYF
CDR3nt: TGCAGTGCTTTCAGACTAGCGGGTCGGTACTTC

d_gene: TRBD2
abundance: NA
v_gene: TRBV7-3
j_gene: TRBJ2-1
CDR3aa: CASSPQREQAYNEQFF
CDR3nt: TGTGCCAGCAGCCCCCAGCGGGAGCAGGCCTACAATGAGCAGTTCTTC

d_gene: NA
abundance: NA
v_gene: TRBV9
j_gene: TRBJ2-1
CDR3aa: CASSPSRPNEQFF
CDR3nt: TGTGCCAGCAGCCCCTCGAGGCCCAATGAGCAGTTCTTC

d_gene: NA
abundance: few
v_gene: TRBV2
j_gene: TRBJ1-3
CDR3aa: CASRNSVDHRGTRNTIYF
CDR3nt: TGTGCCAGCAGAAATTCCGTCGATCATAGGGGTACAAGAAACACCATATATTTT

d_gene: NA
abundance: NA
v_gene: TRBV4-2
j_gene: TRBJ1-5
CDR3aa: CASSQGGTKQPQHF
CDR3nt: TGTGCCAGCAGCCAAGGAGGAACAAAGCAGCCCCAGCATTTT

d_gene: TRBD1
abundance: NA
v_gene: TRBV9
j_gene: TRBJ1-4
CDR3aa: CASSSRPGQGNEKLFF
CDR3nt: TGTGCCAGCAGCTCACGCCCGGGACAGGGAAATGAAAAACTGTTTTTT

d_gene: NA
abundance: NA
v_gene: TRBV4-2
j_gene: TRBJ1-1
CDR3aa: CASSQDPDSRAEAFF
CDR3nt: TGTGCCAGCAGCCAAGATCCCGACAGTCGGGCTGAAGCTTTCTTT

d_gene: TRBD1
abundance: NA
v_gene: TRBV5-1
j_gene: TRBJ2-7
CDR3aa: CASSPDRSYEQYF
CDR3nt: TGCGCCAGCAGCCCGGACAGGAGTTACGAGCAGTACTTC

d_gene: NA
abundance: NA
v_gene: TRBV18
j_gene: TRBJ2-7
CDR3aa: CASSPGGTRGSEQYF
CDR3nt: TGTGCCAGCTCACCGGGGGGGACACGTGGTTCCGAGCAGTACTTC

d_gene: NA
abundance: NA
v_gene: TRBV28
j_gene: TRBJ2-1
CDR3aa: CASSPSGHTYNEQFF
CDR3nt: TGTGCCAGCAGTCCCTCGGGACACACCTACAATGAGCAGTTCTTC

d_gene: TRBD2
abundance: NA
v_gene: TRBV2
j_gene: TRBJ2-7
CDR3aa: CASSEGMGTTTYEQYF
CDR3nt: TGTGCCAGCAGTGAAGGTATGGGGACTACGACCTACGAGCAGTACTTC

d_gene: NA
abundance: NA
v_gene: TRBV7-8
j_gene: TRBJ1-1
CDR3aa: CASSRSRETEAFF
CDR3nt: TGTGCCAGCAGCCGATCGAGGGAGACTGAAGCTTTCTTT

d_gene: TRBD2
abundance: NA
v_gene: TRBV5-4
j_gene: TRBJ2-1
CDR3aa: CASRPAGTSADEQFF
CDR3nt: TGTGCCAGCAGGCCGGCAGGGACTAGCGCGGATGAGCAGTTCTTC

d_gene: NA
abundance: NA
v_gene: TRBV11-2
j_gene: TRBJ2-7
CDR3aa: CASSLANEQYF
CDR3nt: TGTGCCAGCAGCTTAGCCAACGAGCAGTACTTC

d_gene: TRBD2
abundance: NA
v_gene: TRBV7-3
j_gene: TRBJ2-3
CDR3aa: CASSALAGAADTQYF
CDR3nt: TGTGCCAGCAGCGCACTAGCGGGAGCTGCAGATACGCAGTATTTT

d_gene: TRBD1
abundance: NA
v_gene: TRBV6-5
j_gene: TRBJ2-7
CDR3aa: CASSRDRGRYEQYF
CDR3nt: TGTGCCAGCAGTCGAGACAGGGGGAGATACGAGCAGTACTTC

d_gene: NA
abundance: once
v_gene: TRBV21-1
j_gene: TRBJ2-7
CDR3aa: CASSKRGFWITLSYEQYF
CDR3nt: TGTGCCAGCAGCAAAAGGGGGTTTTGGATTACCCTTTCCTACGAGCAGTACTTC

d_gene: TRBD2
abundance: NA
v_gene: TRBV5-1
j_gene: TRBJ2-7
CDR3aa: CASSFSVGRAGYEQYF
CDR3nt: TGCGCCAGCAGCTTTTCAGTCGGGAGGGCCGGGTACGAGCAGTACTTC

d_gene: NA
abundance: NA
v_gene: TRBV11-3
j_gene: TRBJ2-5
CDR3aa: CASSSTTRWYQETQYF
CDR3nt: TGTGCCAGCAGTTCGACAACCCGTTGGTACCAAGAGACCCAGTACTTC

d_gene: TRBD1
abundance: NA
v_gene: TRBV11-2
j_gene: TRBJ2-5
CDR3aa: CASSLGTGEETQYF
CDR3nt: TGTGCCAGCAGCCTCGGGACAGGGGAAGAGACCCAGTACTTC

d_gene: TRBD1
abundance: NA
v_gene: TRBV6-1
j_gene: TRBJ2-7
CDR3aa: CASSVGQGDYEQYF
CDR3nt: TGTGCCAGCAGTGTTGGACAGGGGGACTACGAGCAGTACTTC

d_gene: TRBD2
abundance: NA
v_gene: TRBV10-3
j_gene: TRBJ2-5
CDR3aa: CATMTSGERETQYF
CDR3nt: TGTGCCACCATGACTAGCGGGGAAAGGGAGACCCAGTACTTC

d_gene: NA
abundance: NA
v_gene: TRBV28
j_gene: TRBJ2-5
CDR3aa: CASSLRGLQETQYF
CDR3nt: TGTGCCAGCAGTTTGCGGGGACTCCAAGAGACCCAGTACTTC

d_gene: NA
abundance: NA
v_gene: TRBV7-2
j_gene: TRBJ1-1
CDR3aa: CASSEHPNTEAFF
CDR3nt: TGTGCCAGCAGCGAACACCCGAACACTGAAGCTTTCTTT

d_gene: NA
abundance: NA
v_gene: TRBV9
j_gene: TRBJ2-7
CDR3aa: CASSAWVGGEQYF
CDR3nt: TGTGCCAGCAGCGCATGGGTAGGGGGCGAGCAGTACTTC

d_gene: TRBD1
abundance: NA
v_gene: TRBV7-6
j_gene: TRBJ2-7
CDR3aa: CASSKTGIYEQYF
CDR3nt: TGTGCCAGCAGCAAGACAGGGATCTACGAGCAGTACTTC

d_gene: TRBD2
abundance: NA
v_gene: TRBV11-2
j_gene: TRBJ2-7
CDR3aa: CASHSGTSGTIFYEQYF
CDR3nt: TGTGCCAGCCATTCCGGGACTAGCGGGACCATTTTCTACGAGCAGTACTTC

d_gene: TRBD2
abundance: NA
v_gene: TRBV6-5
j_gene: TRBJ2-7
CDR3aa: CASSYSKGLVSYEQYF
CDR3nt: TGTGCCAGCAGTTACTCGAAGGGACTAGTCTCCTACGAGCAGTACTTC

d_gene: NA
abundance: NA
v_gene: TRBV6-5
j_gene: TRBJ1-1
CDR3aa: CASSRRRDEAFF
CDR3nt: TGTGCCAGCAGCCGGAGGCGGGATGAAGCTTTCTTT

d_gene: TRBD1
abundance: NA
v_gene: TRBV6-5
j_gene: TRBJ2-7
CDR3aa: CASSLGQGRYEQYF
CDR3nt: TGTGCCAGCAGTTTAGGACAGGGGAGGTACGAGCAGTACTTC

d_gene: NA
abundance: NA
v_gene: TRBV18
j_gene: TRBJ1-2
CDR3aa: CASSPIDTGSYGYTF
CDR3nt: TGTGCCAGCTCACCAATAGATACAGGGAGCTATGGCTACACCTTC

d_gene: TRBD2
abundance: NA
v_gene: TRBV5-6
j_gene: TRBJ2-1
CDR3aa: CASSSGTNNEQFF
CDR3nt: TGTGCCAGCAGCAGCGGGACTAACAATGAGCAGTTCTTC

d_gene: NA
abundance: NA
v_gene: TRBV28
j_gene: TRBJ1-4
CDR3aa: CASSVVRVDEKLFF
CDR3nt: TGTGCCAGCAGTGTTGTACGGGTGGATGAAAAACTGTTTTTT

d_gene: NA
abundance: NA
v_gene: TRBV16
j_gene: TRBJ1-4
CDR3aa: CASSLQATNEKLFF
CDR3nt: TGTGCCAGCAGCCTACAAGCAACTAATGAAAAACTGTTTTTT

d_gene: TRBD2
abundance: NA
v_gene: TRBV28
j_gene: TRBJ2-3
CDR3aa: CASSFVLAGYSTDTQYF
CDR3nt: TGTGCCAGCAGTTTCGTACTAGCGGGCTATAGCACAGATACGCAGTATTTT